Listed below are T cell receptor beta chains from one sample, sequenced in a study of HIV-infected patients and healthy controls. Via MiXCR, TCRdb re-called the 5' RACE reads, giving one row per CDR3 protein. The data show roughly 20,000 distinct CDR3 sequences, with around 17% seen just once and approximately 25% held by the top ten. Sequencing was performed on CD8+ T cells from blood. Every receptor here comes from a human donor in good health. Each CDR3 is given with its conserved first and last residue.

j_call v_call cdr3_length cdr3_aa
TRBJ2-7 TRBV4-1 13 CASSQGGEDEQYF
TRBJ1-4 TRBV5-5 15 CASSLDRNPNEKLFF
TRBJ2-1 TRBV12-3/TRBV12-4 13 CASSVVSGNEQFF
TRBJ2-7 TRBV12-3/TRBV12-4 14 CASSFGGASYEQYF
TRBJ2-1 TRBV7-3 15 CASSLTSGTYNEQFF
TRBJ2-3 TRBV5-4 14 CASSEDRTTDTQYF
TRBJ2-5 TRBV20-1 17 CSASSLHFSGQQETQYF
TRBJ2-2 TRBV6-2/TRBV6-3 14 CASSQRTGPGELFF
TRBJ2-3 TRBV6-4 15 CASSGGTGEGDTQYF
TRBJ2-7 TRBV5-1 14 CASSTGQGFHEQYF
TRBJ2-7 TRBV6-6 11 CASSYRDEQYF
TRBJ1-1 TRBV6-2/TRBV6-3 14 CASSYDGENTEAFF
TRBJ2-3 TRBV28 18 CASSPRLAGDPSTDTQYF
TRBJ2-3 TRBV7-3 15 CASSLTTSPADTQYF
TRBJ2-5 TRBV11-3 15 CASSSRDRAEETQYF
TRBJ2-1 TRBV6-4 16 CASSSAAESSYNEQFF
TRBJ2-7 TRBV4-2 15 CASSQVGDRGYEQYF
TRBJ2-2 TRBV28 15 CASSFRTANTGELFF
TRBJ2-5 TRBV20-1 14 CSAVPGQGWSTQYF
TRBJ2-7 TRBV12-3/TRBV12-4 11 CASSLLNEQYF
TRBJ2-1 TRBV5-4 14 CASSPGRAYNEQFF
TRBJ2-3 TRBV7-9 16 CASSLVARSNSDTQYF
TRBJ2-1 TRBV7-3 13 CASSSGLAEEQFF
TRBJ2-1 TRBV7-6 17 CASSSIGAAETHNEQFF
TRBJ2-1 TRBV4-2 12 CASSLGAGEQFF
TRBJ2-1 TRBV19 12 CASSPVSSEQFF
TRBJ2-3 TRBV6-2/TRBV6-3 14 CASSLGESTDTQYF
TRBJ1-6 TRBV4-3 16 CASSQAPDRGHSPLHF
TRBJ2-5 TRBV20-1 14 CSASRGDRRETQYF
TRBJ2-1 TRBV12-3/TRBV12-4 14 CASTTTSVRGEQFF
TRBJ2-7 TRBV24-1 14 CATSDRDRGHEQYF
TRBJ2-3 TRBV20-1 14 CSARTGQESDTQYF
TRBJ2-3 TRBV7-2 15 CASSPPGTSADTQYF
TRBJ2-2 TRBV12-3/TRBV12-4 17 CASSWGLAGINTGELFF
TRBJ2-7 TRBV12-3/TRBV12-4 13 CASSDGPAGEQYF
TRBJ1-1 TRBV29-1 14 CSVSNDNLNTEAFF
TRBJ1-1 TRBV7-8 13 CASSLDRNTEAFF
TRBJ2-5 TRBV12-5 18 CASGLVTGDSSYQETQYF
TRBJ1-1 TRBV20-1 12 CSPKDLNTEAFF
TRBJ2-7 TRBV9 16 CASSHPGDGHSYEQYF
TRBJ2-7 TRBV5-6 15 CASSLPDSPYYEQYF
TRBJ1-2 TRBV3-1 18 CASSPLIVESEPDYGYTF
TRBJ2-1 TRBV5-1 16 CASSPIVAGYYNEQFF
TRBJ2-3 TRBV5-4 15 CASSGVPGSTDTQYF